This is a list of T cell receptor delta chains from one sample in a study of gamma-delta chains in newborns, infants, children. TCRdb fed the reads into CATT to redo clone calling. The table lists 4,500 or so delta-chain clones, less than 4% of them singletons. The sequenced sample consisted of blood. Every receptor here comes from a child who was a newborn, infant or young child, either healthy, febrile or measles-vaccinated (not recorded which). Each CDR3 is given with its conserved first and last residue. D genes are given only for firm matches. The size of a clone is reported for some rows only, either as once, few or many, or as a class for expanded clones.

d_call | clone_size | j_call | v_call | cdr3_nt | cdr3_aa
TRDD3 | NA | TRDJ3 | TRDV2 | TGTGCCTGTGACGTACTGGGGGGCTCCTGGGACACCCGACAGATGTTTTTC | CACDVLGGSWDTRQMFF
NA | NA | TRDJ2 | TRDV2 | TGTGCCTGTGACACGGAGCGGACTGGGAAGGGAGCACAACTCTTCTTT | CACDTERTGKGAQLFF
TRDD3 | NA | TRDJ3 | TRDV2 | TGTGCCTGTGACACCGTACTGGGGGATACGCACTGGGACACCCGACAGATGTTTTTC | CACDTVLGDTHWDTRQMFF
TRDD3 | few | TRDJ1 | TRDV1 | TGTGCTCTTGGGGACTCAGGTTTTTTACTGGGGGCCAAGTACACCGATAAACTCATCTTT | CALGDSGFLLGAKYTDKLIF
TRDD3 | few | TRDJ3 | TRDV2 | TGTGCCTGTGACACCTGGGGGATACGCTCCTGGGACACCCGACAGATGTTTTTC | CACDTWGIRSWDTRQMFF
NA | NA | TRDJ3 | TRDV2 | TGTGCCTGTGACACCGTCGGGGATGCCCGCTCCTGGGACACCCGACAGATGTTTTTC | CACDTVGDARSWDTRQMFF
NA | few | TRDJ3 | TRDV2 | TGTGCCTGTGACACCGTTGGGGCCCGCTCCTGGGACACCCGACAGATGTTTTTC | CACDTVGARSWDTRQMFF
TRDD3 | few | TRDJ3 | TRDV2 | TGTGCCTGTGACATACTGGGGGATTTTGGCTCCTGGGACACCCGACAGATGTTTTTC | CACDILGDFGSWDTRQMFF
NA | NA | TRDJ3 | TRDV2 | TGTGCCTGTGACCCGTTGCTGGGAGAACCAACCCGACAGATGTTTTTC | CACDPLLGEPTRQMFF
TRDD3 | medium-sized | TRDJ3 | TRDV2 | TGTGCCTGTGACATACTGGGGGATACGAGCTCCTGGGACACCCGACAGATGTTTTTC | CACDILGDTSSWDTRQMFF
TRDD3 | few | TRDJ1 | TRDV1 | TGTGCTCTTGGGGAACTAGTTTTGGTGGGCCGTCCTACCTCCACTGGGGGATACGTACCCCCTATCTCGTACACCGATAAACTCATCTTT | CALGELVLVGRPTSTGGYVPPISYTDKLIF
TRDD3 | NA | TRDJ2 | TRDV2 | TGTGCCTGTGACACGCTGGGGGATACGGTGACAGCACAACTCTTCTTT | CACDTLGDTVTAQLFF
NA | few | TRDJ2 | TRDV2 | TGTGCCTGTGACACCTGGGGGTCCTCAGCTTTGACAGCACAACTCTTCTTT | CACDTWGSSALTAQLFF
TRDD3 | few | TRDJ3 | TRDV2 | TGTGCCTGTGACACGGTTACTGGGGGAAGCTCCTGGGACACCCGACAGATGTTTTTC | CACDTVTGGSSWDTRQMFF
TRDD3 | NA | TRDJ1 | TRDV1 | TGTGCTCTTGGGGAGCGCCCCAATATTGAGGATACGTACACCGATAAACTCATCTTT | CALGERPNIEDTYTDKLIF
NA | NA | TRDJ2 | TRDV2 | TGTGCCTGTGACTCCCTGGGGATGACAGCACAACTCTTCTTT | CACDSLGMTAQLFF
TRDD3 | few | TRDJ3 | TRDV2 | TGTGCCTGTGACACCGTTTCCCGTACTGGGGGCTTTAGCTCCTGGGACACCCGACAGATGTTTTTC | CACDTVSRTGGFSSWDTRQMFF
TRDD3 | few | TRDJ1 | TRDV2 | TGTGCCTGTGACACCTGGGGGATACCAGGCGATAAACTCATCTTT | CACDTWGIPGDKLIF
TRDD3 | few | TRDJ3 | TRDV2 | TGTGCCTGTGACACCGTCACTGGGGGATACGCGACGTGGGACACCCGACAGATGTTTTTC | CACDTVTGGYATWDTRQMFF
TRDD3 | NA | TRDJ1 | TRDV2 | TGTGCCTGTGACCTACTGGGGGATCGTAAACTCATCTTT | CACDLLGDRKLIF
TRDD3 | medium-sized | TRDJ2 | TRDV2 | TGTGCCTGTGACACCCTGGGGGATTTGACAGCACAACTCTTCTTT | CACDTLGDLTAQLFF
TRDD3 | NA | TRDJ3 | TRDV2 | TGTGCCTGTGACTTCGTACTGGGGGATATCAGCTACTGGGACACCCGACAGATGTTTTTC | CACDFVLGDISYWDTRQMFF
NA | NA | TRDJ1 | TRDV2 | TGTGCCTGTGACACCGGGAGTGGGGTGACGTACACCGATAAGCTCATCTTT | CACDTGSGVTYTDKLIF
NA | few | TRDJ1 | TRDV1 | TGTGCTCTTGGGGCCCGGTTTCCCGATAAACTCATCTTT | CALGARFPDKLIF
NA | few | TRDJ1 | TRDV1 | TGTGCTCTTGGGGAACTTCCGGGAGGGTCGACCGATAAACTCATCTTT | CALGELPGGSTDKLIF